This T cell receptor beta chain was identified in a study of blood T cells in healthy people across ages. Whole-study findings and limits: Without sorted subsets, naive and antigen-experienced compartments could not be conclusively compared. Estimates based on one million T cells were treated as lower bounds.

Germline values: CDR1 ENHRY, CDR2 SYGVKD. The CDR3 loop spans 16 amino acids. Trimming took 0 bases from V and 2 from J; bases not matched to a gene: 3. PBMCs were isolated at a quantity of at least 7 million per sample. With each sample, at least 5 micrograms of total RNA were extracted. Using a J-beta primer mix together with a sample-barcoded 5' primer, a second PCR was run for about 6 to 12 cycles. TCRdb ran MiXCR on the 5' RACE reads and lists one entry per CDR3 protein. Of about 900,000 distinct CDR3 sequences listed, 62% are singletons. This clonotype was seen only a few times. Its target is unknown.

Specimen: blood. This receptor was taken from a man aged 30-40 years in good health. The chain combines TRBV10-3 with TRBJ2-1; 8 bases line up with TRBD1. CDR3 nucleotide sequence: TGTGCCATCAGTGAGTCGGCAGGGGGCACCTACAATGAGCAGTTCTTC. Protein: CAISESAGGTYNEQFF.